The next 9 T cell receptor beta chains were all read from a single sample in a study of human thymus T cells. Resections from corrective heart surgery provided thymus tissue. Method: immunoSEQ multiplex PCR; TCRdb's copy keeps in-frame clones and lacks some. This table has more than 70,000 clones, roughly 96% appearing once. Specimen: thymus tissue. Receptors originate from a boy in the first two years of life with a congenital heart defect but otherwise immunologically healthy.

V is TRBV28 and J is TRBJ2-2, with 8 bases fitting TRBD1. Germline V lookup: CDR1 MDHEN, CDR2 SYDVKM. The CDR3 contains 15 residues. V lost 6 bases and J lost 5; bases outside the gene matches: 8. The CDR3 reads CASSLRGLGTGELFF. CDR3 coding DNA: TGTGCCAGCAGCCTCAGGGGGCTGGGGACCGGGGAGCTGTTTTTT.

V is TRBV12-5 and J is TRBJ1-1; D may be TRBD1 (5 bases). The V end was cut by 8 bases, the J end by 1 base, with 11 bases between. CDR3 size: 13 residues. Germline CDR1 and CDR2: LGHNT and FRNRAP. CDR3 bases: TGTGCTAGTAGTCGGAGGGGGAACACTGAAGCTTTCTTT. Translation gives CASSRRGNTEAFF.

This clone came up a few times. This CDR3 is CASSVGLAGGYYNEQFF. The DNA of the CDR3 is TGTGCCAGCAGTGTCGGACTAGCGGGGGGGTATTACAATGAGCAGTTCTTC. The chain recombines TRBV6-4 with TRBJ2-1; 15 bases map to TRBD2. The V and J ends lost 4 bases and 4 bases, in that order; junction bases with no gene match: 5. The CDR3 is made up of 17 amino acids. CDR1 and CDR2 from the germline V gene are MRHNA and SNTAGT.

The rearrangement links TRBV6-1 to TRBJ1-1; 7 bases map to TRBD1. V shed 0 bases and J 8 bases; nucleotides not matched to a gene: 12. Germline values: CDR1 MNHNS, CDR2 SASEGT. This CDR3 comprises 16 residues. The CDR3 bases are TGTGCCAGCAGTGAAGCGTCAGGGGGACAGTCTATCGAAGCTTTCTTT. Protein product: CASSEASGGQSIEAFF.

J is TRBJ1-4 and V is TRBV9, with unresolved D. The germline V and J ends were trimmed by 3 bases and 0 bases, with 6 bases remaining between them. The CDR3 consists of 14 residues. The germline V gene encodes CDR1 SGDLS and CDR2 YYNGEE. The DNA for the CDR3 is TGTGCCAGCAGCGCCCTTGCAACTAATGAAAAACTGTTTTTT. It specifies CASSALATNEKLFF.

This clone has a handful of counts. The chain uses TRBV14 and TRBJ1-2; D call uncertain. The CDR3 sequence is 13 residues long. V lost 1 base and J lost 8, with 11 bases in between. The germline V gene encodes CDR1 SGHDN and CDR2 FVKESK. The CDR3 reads CASSQGTPRGYTF. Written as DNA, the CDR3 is TGTGCCAGCAGCCAAGGGACCCCGCGGGGCTACACCTTC.

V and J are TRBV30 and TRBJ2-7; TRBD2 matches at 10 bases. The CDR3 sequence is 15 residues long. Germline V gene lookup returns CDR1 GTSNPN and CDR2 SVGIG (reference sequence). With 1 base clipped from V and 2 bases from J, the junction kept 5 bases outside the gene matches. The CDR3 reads CAWSASGGGAYEQYF. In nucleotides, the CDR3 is TGTGCCTGGAGTGCTAGCGGGGGAGGGGCCTACGAGCAGTACTTC. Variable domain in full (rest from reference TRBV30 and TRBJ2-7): SQTIHQWPATLVQPVGSPLSLECTVEGTSNPNLYWYRQAAGRGLQLLFYSVGIGQISSEVPQNLSASRPQDRQFILSSKKLLLSDSGFYLCAWSASGGGAYEQYFGPGTRLTVT.

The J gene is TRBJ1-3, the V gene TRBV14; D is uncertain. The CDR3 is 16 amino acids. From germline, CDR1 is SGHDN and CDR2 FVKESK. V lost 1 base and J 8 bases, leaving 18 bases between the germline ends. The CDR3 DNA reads TGTGCCAGCAGCCAAGTCGCGCCAGAACACCGAGACACCATATATTTT. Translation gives CASSQVAPEHRDTIYF.

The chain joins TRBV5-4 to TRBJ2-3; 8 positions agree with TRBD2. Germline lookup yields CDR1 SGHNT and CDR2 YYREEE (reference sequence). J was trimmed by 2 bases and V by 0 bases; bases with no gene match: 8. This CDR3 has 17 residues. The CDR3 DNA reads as TGTGCCAGCAGCTTGGCACCGGGGGGGTCATACACAGATACGCAGTATTTT. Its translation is CASSLAPGGSYTDTQYF.